This TCR beta chain is from a study of cytomegalovirus exposure and HLA in healthy donors. Study-wide context: The platform used for the roughly 130 validation repertoires matched that of the roughly 630 first-cohort repertoires, a later analysis reported. Overall study findings and caveats: It was reported that the classifier diagnosed cytomegalovirus status with high specificity and sensitivity in both the original and validation cohorts.

Deletions cut 6 bases from V and 4 bases from J, with 16 bases between. The CDR3 sequence is 15 residues long. CDR1 LNHDA and CDR2 SQIVND come from the germline V gene (reference sequence). About this clone itself: Its specificity is not known.

Libraries were prepared by immunoSEQ multiplex PCR; TCRdb keeps only in-frame clonotypes and omits some of them. The data show about 140,000 clones, 88% seen once. This TCR was recovered from a young woman in good health and CMV-seropositive. This chain links TRBV19 with TRBJ2-1; D is possibly TRBD1 (6 bases). Sequencing was performed on PBMCs. CDR3 sequence (DNA): TGTGCCAGTAGACCCAGGGGTGGGATTTACAATGAGCAGTTCTTC. It translates to CASRPRGGIYNEQFF.